The clone carrying this T cell receptor (beta chain) was detected only a few times. Its antigen is not known. These data come from a study of T cell repertoires in cytomegalovirus infection. Study-wide context: Public TCR beta signatures marked donors with CMV infection and the matching HLA.

Each CDR3 protein gets one entry after TCRdb re-called the reads with MiXCR. The data contain around 260,000 distinct CDR3 sequences, about 26% of them seen just once; the ten biggest clones take up over 11%. Whole-study results and caveats: The study identified carriers of CMV plus the relevant HLA from cumulative public TCR beta family frequency. HLA-C-restricted CMV-specific TCR beta clonotypes were dominant in the ex vivo response.

This CDR3 region has 14 residues. The V and J ends lost 6 bases and 1 base respectively, with 12 bases between them. Germline V gene sequence: CDR1 SGHDN, CDR2 FVKESK. Sequenced material: PBMCs. The clonotype was recovered from a human donor in good health (CMV status not recorded). Some clones in this sample may be carry-over from other donors' samples. The genes are TRBV14 and TRBJ2-5; possibly TRBD1 for D (6 bases). The CDR3 spells CASSRRDTQETQYF. CDR3 DNA sequence: TGTGCCAGCAGTCGCCGGGACACCCAAGAGACCCAGTACTTC.